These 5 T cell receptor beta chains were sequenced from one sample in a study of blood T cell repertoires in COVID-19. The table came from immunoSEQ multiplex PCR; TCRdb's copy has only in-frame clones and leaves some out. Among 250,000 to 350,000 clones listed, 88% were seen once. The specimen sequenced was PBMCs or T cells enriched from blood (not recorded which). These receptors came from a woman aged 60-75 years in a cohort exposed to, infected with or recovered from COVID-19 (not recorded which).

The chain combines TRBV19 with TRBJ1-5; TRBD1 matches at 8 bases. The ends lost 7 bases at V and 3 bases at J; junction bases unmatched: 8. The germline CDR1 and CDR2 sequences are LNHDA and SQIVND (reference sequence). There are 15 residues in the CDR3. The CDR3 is CASTPRTGTNQPQHF. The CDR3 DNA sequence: TGTGCCAGTACCCCTCGGACAGGGACCAATCAGCCCCAGCATTTT.

The CDR3 bases are TGTGCCAGCAGCTTGGGACAGCTCCGGGCGGAGCAGTACTTC. Its protein is CASSLGQLRAEQYF. The J gene is TRBJ2-7, the V gene TRBV5-6, with D possibly TRBD1 on 5 matching bases. The CDR3 totals 14 residues. V lost 0 bases and J 7 bases, leaving 14 bases between the germline ends. Germline V gene sequence: CDR1 SGHDT, CDR2 YYEEEE.

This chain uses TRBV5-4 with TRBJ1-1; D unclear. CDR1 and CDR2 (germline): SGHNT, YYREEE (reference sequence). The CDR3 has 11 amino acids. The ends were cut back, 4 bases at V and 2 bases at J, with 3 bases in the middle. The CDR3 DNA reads TGTGCCAGCAGCATAAACACTGAAGCTTTCTTT. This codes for CASSINTEAFF.

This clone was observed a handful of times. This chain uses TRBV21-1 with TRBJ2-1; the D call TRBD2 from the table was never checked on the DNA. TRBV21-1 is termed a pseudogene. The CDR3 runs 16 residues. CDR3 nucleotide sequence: TGTGCCAGCAGCAAGTTGACTAGCGGGAGTTTTGGTGAGCAGTTCTTC. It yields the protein CASSKLTSGSFGEQFF.

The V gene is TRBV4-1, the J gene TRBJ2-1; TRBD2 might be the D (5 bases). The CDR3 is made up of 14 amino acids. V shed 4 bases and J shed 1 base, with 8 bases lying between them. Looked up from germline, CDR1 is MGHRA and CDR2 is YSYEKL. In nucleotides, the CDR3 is TGCGCCAGCAGCCGATCGGGATCCTACAATGAGCAGTTCTTC. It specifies CASSRSGSYNEQFF.